The 32 T cell receptor beta chains given below trace back to one sample, sequenced in a study of radiotherapy plus CTLA-4 blockade in lung cancer (dated by TCRdb to the late 2010s). Library creation used the immunoSEQ multiplex PCR assay. TCRdb took over this immuneACCESS table, retaining in-frame rearrangements with V and J assigned. Such tables are incomplete; in checked studies, under half of the missing clones stem from an unresolved V gene, and the remainder is unexplained. The sample profile shows approximately 82,000 clones; about 83% of them were found once. Jointly, the top ten make up approximately 15% of the sample. The specimen was peripheral blood, collected from a patient treated with radiotherapy plus ipilimumab. The receptors were sampled from a human donor with non-small cell lung cancer that progressed on radiotherapy plus ipilimumab.

V and J are TRBV11-2 and TRBJ1-4, with 7 bases aligning to TRBD1. This CDR3 spans 14 amino acids. The trim removed 5 bases at V and 6 bases at J, leaving 6 bases unmatched. Germline-derived CDR1 and CDR2 are SGHAT and FQNNGV. The CDR3 DNA reads as TGTGCCAGCAGCCGGGACAGAAGTTATGAAAAACTGTTTTTT. Translating it yields CASSRDRSYEKLFF.

The table lists this clone with a count of one. The chain combines TRBV5-1 with TRBJ2-1; 7 bases map to TRBD2. The CDR3 is 16 amino acids. The junction had 3 bases not matched to a gene; V was cut back by 0 bases and J by 0 bases. Germline-derived CDR1 and CDR2 are SGHRS and YFSETQ. This chain's CDR3 is CASSLAGGISYNEQFF. CDR3 coding DNA: TGCGCCAGCAGCTTGGCCGGGGGGATCTCCTACAATGAGCAGTTCTTC.

The rearrangement uses TRBV5-4 and TRBJ2-2, with unresolved D. CDR3 size: 14 residues. V was clipped by 4 bases and J by 5 bases, with 12 bases between them. Germline assignment: CDR1 SGHNT and CDR2 YYREEE (reference sequence). As DNA, the CDR3 is TGTGCCAGCAGCCTGACGACTGATACCGGGGAGCTGTTTTTT. Its protein product is CASSLTTDTGELFF.

This chain links TRBV11-2 with TRBJ1-1; D is uncertain. Trimming left V 5 bases short and J 5 bases short, with 18 bases between. This CDR3 comprises 15 residues. CDR1 is SGHAT, CDR2 FQNNGV, per germline. The CDR3, as DNA: TGTGCCAGCAGCATCGACAATATAGGGTTTACTGAAGCTTTCTTT. Its protein product is CASSIDNIGFTEAFF.

The chain combines TRBV7-3 with TRBJ1-1; weak D call: TRBD1 (6 bases). This CDR3 comprises 13 residues. Germline V CDR1 and CDR2: SGHTA, FQGTGA. Trimming pared 3 bases from V and 4 bases from J, leaving 9 bases between. The DNA of the CDR3 is TGTGCCAGCAGCTTGACACAGGGCACTGAAGCTTTCTTT. It encodes CASSLTQGTEAFF.

The chain is built from TRBV27 and TRBJ2-5; unclear D gene. The CDR3 extends over 13 amino acids. Per germline, CDR1 MNHEY and CDR2 SMNVEV (reference sequence). V was cut by 6 bases and J by 2 bases, with 10 bases left in between. The CDR3 bases are TGTGCCAGCAGATTCTCGGGTCAAGAGACCCAGTACTTC. Protein: CASRFSGQETQYF.

This clone has more than one count but fewer than ten. V usage is TRBV18 and J usage is TRBJ1-1; D is undetermined. CDR1 KGHSH and CDR2 LQKENI come from the germline V gene. The CDR3 consists of 13 residues. Trimming removed 0 bases at V and 8 bases at J, with 10 bases between. CDR3 sequence (DNA): TGTGCCAGCTCACCACCGAGTGGGAGAGAAGCTTTCTTT. Amino acid sequence: CASSPPSGREAFF.

This rearrangement joins TRBV27 to TRBJ1-2; D perhaps matches TRBD1 (5 bases). V lost 6 bases and J lost 6, with 14 bases in between. The CDR3 consists of 13 residues. Germline-derived CDR1 and CDR2 are MNHEY and SMNVEV (reference sequence). Written as DNA, the CDR3 is TGTGCCAGCAGGCGGAGAGGGGAGGATGGCTACACCTTC. Protein sequence: CASRRRGEDGYTF.

V usage is TRBV6-1 and J usage is TRBJ2-7; no reliable D call. Trimming took 1 base from V and 10 from J, leaving 17 bases between them. This CDR3 comprises 14 residues. CDR1 is MNHNS, CDR2 SASEGT, per germline. The CDR3 nucleotides are TGTGCCAGCAGTGAAGGGTGGAAGAAATGGGTACAGTACTTC. Residues: CASSEGWKKWVQYF.

This chain links TRBV6-5 with TRBJ2-5; 13 bases match TRBD2. The CDR3 sequence is 15 residues long. The V and J ends lost 6 bases and 5 bases, in that order; junction bases with no gene match: 6. Germline CDR1 and CDR2: MNHEY and SVGAGI. CDR3 DNA: TGTGCCAGCAGACTAGCGGGAGGGGCCACGGAGACCCAGTACTTC. Translating it yields CASRLAGGATETQYF.

DNA for the CDR3: TGTGCCAGCAAGGGGGATGGCAATCAGCCCCAGCATTTT. It codes for CASKGDGNQPQHF. V usage is TRBV6-5 and J usage is TRBJ1-5, with D tentatively TRBD1 (6 bases). The V and J ends lost 7 bases and 2 bases respectively, with 9 bases between them. This CDR3 is built from 13 residues. CDR1 is MNHEY and CDR2 is SVGAGI in the germline V gene.

The chain links TRBV10-3 to TRBJ1-1; no firm D call. V was clipped by 6 bases and J by 5 bases, with 10 bases between them. This CDR3 has 12 amino acids. CDR1 is ENHRY, CDR2 SYGVKD, per germline. The CDR3 coding sequence is TGTGCCATCAGGGACCCTCCTACTGAAGCTTTCTTT. It codes for CAIRDPPTEAFF.

The chain joins TRBV7-2 to TRBJ1-5; D not resolved. The CDR3 spans 12 residues. Trimming took off 0 bases at V and 4 bases at J, with 1 base between the two ends. CDR1 and CDR2 (germline): SGHTA, FQGNSA. Written as DNA, the CDR3 is TGTGCCAGCAGCTTAGCTAATCAGCCCCAGCATTTT. As protein: CASSLANQPQHF.

The chain links TRBV25-1 to TRBJ1-6; D possibly corresponds to TRBD1 (5 bases). This CDR3 is built from 15 residues. The V gene lost 6 bases and the J gene lost 7 bases, with 16 bases spanning the gap. Germline CDR1 MGHDK, CDR2 SYGVNS. The CDR3 spells CASSKTARTNSPLHF. For the CDR3, the DNA is TGTGCCAGCAGCAAGACAGCCCGCACCAATTCACCCCTCCACTTT.

The chain carries TRBV28 and TRBJ2-1; possible D gene TRBD2, 5 bases. Germline assignment: CDR1 MDHEN and CDR2 SYDVKM. The CDR3 extends over 11 amino acids. The ends were cut back, 10 bases at V and 10 bases at J, with 14 bases in the middle. The CDR3 sequence is CATAGTWEQFF. In nucleotides, the CDR3 is TGTGCCACCGCGGGTACTTGGGAGCAGTTCTTC.

This sequence joins TRBV5-6 and TRBJ2-1, with TRBD2 matching 7 bases. The CDR3 consists of 15 residues. After removal of 4 bases from V and 3 bases from J, the junction contained 7 bases not matched to a gene. CDR1 is SGHDT and CDR2 is YYEEEE in the germline V gene. CDR3 in DNA: TGTGCCAGCAGCCGGGACTACGTTAACTACAATGAGCAGTTCTTC. Its translation: CASSRDYVNYNEQFF.

As DNA, the CDR3 is TGTGCCAGCAGCTTAGTGGGAGGGGGACCCTCCGAGCAGTACTTC. Translated, it gives CASSLVGGGPSEQYF. The genes are TRBV7-2 and TRBJ2-7; D may be TRBD2 (7 bases). CDR1 and CDR2 from the germline V gene are SGHTA and FQGNSA. Trimming stripped 1 base from V and 6 bases from J, with 16 bases between. The CDR3 covers 15 residues. Full variable domain (remainder filled in from reference TRBV7-2 and TRBJ2-7): GAGVSQSPSNKVTEKGKDVELRCDPISGHTALYWYRQSLGQGLEFLIYFQGNSAPDKSGLPSDRFSAERTGGSVSTLTIQRTQQEDSAVYLCASSLVGGGPSEQYFGPGTRLTVT.

The chain employs TRBV6-6 and TRBJ2-7; D not certain. The length of the CDR3 is 11 residues. The V gene's germline CDR1 is MNHNY and CDR2 SVGAGI (reference sequence). V lost 6 bases to trimming and J lost 3 bases, with 6 bases between them. The CDR3 nucleotides are TGTGCCAGCAGCGACGGCTACGAGCAGTACTTC. Amino acids: CASSDGYEQYF.

The chain links TRBV30 to TRBJ1-2; TRBD1 might be the D (5 bases). Germline assignment: CDR1 GTSNPN and CDR2 SVGIG (reference sequence). The CDR3 runs to 13 residues. CDR3 nucleotide sequence: TGTGCAATCCGAGTCGGACAAGCTGATGGCTACACCTTC. Residues: CAIRVGQADGYTF.

This clone showed up just once. The chain employs TRBV25-1 and TRBJ2-6; D might be TRBD1 (5 bases). The CDR3 contains 16 residues. Germline V CDR1 and CDR2: MGHDK, SYGVNS. V lost 1 base, J lost 0 bases, and 7 bases lay in between. The CDR3 bases are TGTGCCAGCAGTGAATGGGGCGGCTCTGGGGCCAACGTCCTGACTTTC. Amino acid sequence: CASSEWGGSGANVLTF.

The chain joins TRBV5-4 to TRBJ1-1; D is uncertain. CDR3 length: 13 residues. Germline lookup yields CDR1 SGHNT and CDR2 YYREEE (reference sequence). Trimming stripped 0 bases from V and 6 bases from J, with 9 bases between. The CDR3 spells CASSLGQSPEAFF. CDR3 nucleotides: TGTGCCAGCAGCTTGGGGCAGAGCCCTGAAGCTTTCTTT.

The chain combines TRBV2 with TRBJ2-1; 9 bases are shared with TRBD2. CDR1 is SNHLY, CDR2 FYNNEI, per germline. V was pared by 10 bases and J by 6 bases, with 10 bases of the junction left unmatched. The CDR3 totals 14 residues. The CDR3 sequence is CANYAGTSLNEQFF. The CDR3 DNA reads TGTGCCAACTATGCCGGGACTAGCCTCAATGAGCAGTTCTTC.

On this clone: Compared with germline, one end of the junction differs, possibly owing to a read error. This sequence joins TRBV19 and TRBJ2-7, with TRBD2 matching 12 bases. CDR1 and CDR2 (germline): LNHDA, SQIVND (reference sequence). The CDR3 spans 11 residues. The CDR3 coding sequence is TGCTCGACTAGCGGGGGAAGGCACCAGTACTTC. It is translated as CSTSGGRHQYF.

The sample holds one count of this clone. This chain connects TRBV4-1 to TRBJ2-1; TRBD2 matches 9 bases. CDR1 MGHRA and CDR2 YSYEKL come from the germline V gene. J was trimmed by 10 bases and V by 3 bases; bases with no gene match: 16. The length of the CDR3 is 17 residues. The CDR3 spells CASSQRTPGLASSEQFF. DNA for the CDR3: TGCGCCAGCAGCCAGCGGACTCCGGGACTAGCATCCTCGGAGCAGTTCTTC.

The V and J genes are TRBV19 and TRBJ1-2; 7 bases align to TRBD1. The CDR3 runs to 16 residues. Germline trimming cut 7 bases from V and 4 bases from J; bases unmatched to any gene: 15. Germline V gives CDR1 LNHDA, CDR2 SQIVND (reference sequence). The CDR3 DNA reads as TGTGCCAGTACCTCACTCCCGACACAGGGGACCTATGGCTACACCTTC. Protein product: CASTSLPTQGTYGYTF.

A few counts support this clone. CDR3 nucleotide sequence: TGTGCCAGCAGCGAAGGAGGGCCCCAGCATTTT. Residues: CASSEGGPQHF. This rearrangement joins TRBV7-9 to TRBJ1-5, with D unresolved. Trimming took off 5 bases at V and 9 bases at J, with 8 bases between the two ends. The CDR3 is 11 amino acids. CDR1 SEHNR and CDR2 FQNEAQ come from the germline V gene (reference sequence).

This clone has only a few counts. The chain joins TRBV10-3 to TRBJ2-6; TRBD2 might be the D (5 bases). V was trimmed by 3 bases and J by 0 bases, leaving 6 bases between them. Germline V gene lookup returns CDR1 ENHRY and CDR2 SYGVKD. This CDR3 is 15 amino acids long. CDR3 amino acids: CAISDEGSGANVLTF. The CDR3 DNA reads TGTGCCATCAGTGACGAGGGCTCTGGGGCCAACGTCCTGACTTTC.

This chain joins TRBV5-3 and TRBJ1-2, with a weak D call TRBD1 (6 bases). TRBV5-3 is designated an ORF whose function remains uncertain. CDR3 length: 16 residues. Trimming stripped 0 bases from V and 4 bases from J, with 16 bases between. CDR3 loop: CARSLAPRGAGYGYTF. DNA of the CDR3: TGTGCCAGAAGCTTGGCTCCCAGGGGCGCCGGCTATGGCTACACCTTC.

The rearrangement joins TRBV4-3 to TRBJ2-5; 9 bases align to TRBD1. The tail of the sequence fits TRBJ2-7 better, so the J call may be wrong. The germline CDR1 and CDR2 sequences are LGHNA and YSLEER. CDR3 length: 14 amino acids. This chain's CDR3 is CASSAPGTGTEQYF. DNA of the CDR3: TGCGCCAGCAGCGCGCCCGGGACAGGGACCGAGCAGTACTTC.

This chain connects TRBV4-2 to TRBJ2-3; the match to TRBD2 covers 10 bases. V shed 4 bases, J shed 3 bases, and the junction held 7 bases outside the gene matches. This CDR3 region has 16 residues. Germline V CDR1 and CDR2: LGHNA, YNFKEQ. This chain's CDR3 is CASSLERGGRTDTQYF. The CDR3 DNA is TGTGCCAGCAGCCTCGAGCGGGGGGGCCGGACAGATACGCAGTATTTT.

The chain has TRBV19 and TRBJ2-7, with TRBD1 matching over 7 bases. CDR3 size: 15 residues. The J segment lost 5 bases and the V segment lost 4 bases, leaving 11 bases of the junction unmatched. In germline, CDR1 is LNHDA, CDR2 SQIVND (reference sequence). This CDR3 is CASSRTRQGVNEQYF. The CDR3 nucleotides are TGTGCCAGTAGTAGGACTCGACAGGGTGTAAACGAGCAGTACTTC.

The J gene is TRBJ2-1, the V gene TRBV27, with D possibly being TRBD2 (6 bases). Germline V gene lookup returns CDR1 MNHEY and CDR2 SMNVEV (reference sequence). The CDR3 runs to 15 residues. V was pared by 6 bases and J by 3 bases, with 15 bases between. The CDR3 coding sequence is TGTGCCAGCAGCTCCACTAGCTTCGGCTACAATGAGCAGTTCTTC. Protein sequence: CASSSTSFGYNEQFF.